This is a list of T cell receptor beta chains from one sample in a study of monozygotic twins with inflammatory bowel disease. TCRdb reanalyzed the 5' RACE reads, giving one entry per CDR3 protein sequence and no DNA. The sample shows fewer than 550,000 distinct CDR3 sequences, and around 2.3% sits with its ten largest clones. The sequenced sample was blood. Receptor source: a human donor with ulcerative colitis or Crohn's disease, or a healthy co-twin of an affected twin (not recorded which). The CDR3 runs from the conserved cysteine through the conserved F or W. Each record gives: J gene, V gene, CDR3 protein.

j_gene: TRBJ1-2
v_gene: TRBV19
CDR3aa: CASSIVDRGNYGYTF

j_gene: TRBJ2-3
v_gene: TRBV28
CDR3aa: CASIGGRTDTQYF

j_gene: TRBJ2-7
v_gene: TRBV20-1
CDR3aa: CSAPWGDEQYF

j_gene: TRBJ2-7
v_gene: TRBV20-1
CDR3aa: CSARDGRGSTTEYF

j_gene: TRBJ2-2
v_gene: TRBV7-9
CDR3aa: CASRARTSGITGELFF

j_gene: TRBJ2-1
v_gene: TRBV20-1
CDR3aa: CSASRSNNEQFF

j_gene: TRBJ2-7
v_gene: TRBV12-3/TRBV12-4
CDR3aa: CASRLGGEAYEQYF

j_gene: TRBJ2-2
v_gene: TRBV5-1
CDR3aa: CASSLDRGGSTGELFF

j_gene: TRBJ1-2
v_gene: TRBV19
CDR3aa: CASSGGGRLYGYTF

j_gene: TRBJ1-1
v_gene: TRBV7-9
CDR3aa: CASSAGTGPNTEAFF

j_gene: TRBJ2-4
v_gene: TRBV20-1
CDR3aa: CSASPGSSGTGRNIQYF

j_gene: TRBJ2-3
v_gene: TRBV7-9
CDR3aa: CASSFYSPDTQYF

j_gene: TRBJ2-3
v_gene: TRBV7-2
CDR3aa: CASSLRGGQMSRVTQYF

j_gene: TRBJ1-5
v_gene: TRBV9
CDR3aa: CASSVDPGYQPQHF

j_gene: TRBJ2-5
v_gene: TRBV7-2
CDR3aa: CASSFTSGGQETQYF

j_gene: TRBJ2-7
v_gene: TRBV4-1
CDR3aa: CASSQDPLAGVREQYF

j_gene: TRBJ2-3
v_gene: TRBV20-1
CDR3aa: CSAPDLFSNTQYF

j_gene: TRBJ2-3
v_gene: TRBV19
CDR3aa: CASSPLAGGLTDTQYF

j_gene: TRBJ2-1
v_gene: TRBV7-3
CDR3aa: CASSSSILNEQFF

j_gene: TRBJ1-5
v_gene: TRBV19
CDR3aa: CASSRIQGEDQPQHF

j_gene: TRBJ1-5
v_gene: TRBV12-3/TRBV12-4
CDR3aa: CASSADRGYQPQHF

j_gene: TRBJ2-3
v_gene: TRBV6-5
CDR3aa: CASSWGLAGADTQYF

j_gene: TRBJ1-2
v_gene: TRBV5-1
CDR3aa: CASSLVGQGRRPYGYTF

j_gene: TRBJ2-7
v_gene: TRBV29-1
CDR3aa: CSVELAGGSYEQYF

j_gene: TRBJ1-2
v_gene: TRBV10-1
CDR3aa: CASSDLRGYGYTF

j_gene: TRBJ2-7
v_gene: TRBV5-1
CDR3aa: CASSTDSGEQYF

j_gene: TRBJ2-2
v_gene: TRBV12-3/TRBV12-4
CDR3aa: CASSQSRDSGLFF

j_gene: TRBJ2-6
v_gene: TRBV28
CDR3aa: CASAQTVSGANVLTF

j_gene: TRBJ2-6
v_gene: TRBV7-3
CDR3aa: CASSSGQGVDPVSGANVLTF

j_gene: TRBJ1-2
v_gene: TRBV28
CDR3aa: CASKRVNYGYTF

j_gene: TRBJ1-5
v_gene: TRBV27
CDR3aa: CASSRRQGNLNQPQHF